This TCR beta chain was documented in a study of T cells in Graves' hyperthyroidism and ophthalmopathy. Trimming removed 4 bases from V and 4 bases from J; junction bases left unmatched: 10. The CDR3 is 16 amino acids. From germline, CDR1 is SGHTA and CDR2 FQGNSA. TCR beta CDR3 regions were amplified from RNA transcripts. A first-round RT-PCR of the TCR CDR3 used the HTBI primer set. In TCRdb, the multiplex PCR reads were re-called with MiXCR into one record per CDR3 protein. The repertoire holds about 420,000 distinct CDR3 sequences, 15% to 18% seen once, with just under 8% in the top ten. If no ophthalmopathy progression occurred within 18 months, Graves' hyperthyroidism was stable.

The chain links TRBV7-2 to TRBJ2-7; 10 nucleotides match TRBD1. This receptor was taken from a woman in her late teens or twenties with Graves' hyperthyroidism. The sample consisted of blood. The CDR3: CASSSPSGTGDYEQYF. CDR3 nucleotides: TGTGCCAGCAGCTCCCCCTCCGGGACAGGGGATTACGAGCAGTACTTC.